There are a few counts of the clone carrying this T cell receptor beta chain. The data derive from a study of early T cells in non-severe SARS-CoV-2 infection. The V gene's germline CDR1 is SGHRS and CDR2 YFSETQ. The CDR3 runs to 14 residues. V was cut by 2 bases and J by 3 bases, with 12 bases left in between. The library protocol tagged individual cDNA molecules with unique molecular identifiers. TCRdb itself ran the 5' RACE reads through MiXCR, one entry per CDR3 protein. The sample contains tens of thousands of distinct CDR3 sequences, roughly an eighth of which appear only once. The clonotype was recovered from an adult who was a healthcare worker with PCR-confirmed SARS-CoV-2 infection or an uninfected control (not recorded which). Specimen: whole blood. V usage is TRBV5-1 and J usage is TRBJ2-7; D tentatively reads TRBD1 or TRBD2 (5 bases each). CDR3 region: CASSFGGVNYEQYF. The CDR3 DNA reads as TGCGCCAGCAGCTTTGGGGGAGTAAACTACGAGCAGTACTTC.